This T cell receptor beta chain originates from a study of control samples from healthy donors and cancer patients. The repertoire was sequenced with immunoSEQ multiplex PCR; TCRdb's copy has only in-frame clones and lacks some. Seen here are about 49,000 clones, 85% to 95% observed once, and the top ten hold about 0.8%. The CDR3 contains 12 residues. V was clipped by 7 bases and J by 4 bases, with 10 bases between them. The V gene's germline CDR1 is MNHEY and CDR2 SVGAGI. The chain uses TRBV6-5 and TRBJ1-1; tentatively, D is TRBD1 (5 bases). The clonotype was recovered from a man in his thirties or forties with colorectal cancer. The sequenced sample consisted of PBMCs. This CDR3 reads CASTPGSTEAFF. In DNA form, the CDR3 reads TGTGCCAGCACCCCAGGGAGCACTGAAGCTTTCTTT.